This T cell receptor (beta chain) emerged from a study of T-cell reconstitution after alpha-beta-depleted transplantation in children. Germline CDR1 reads MDHEN; CDR2 reads SYDVKM. The V segment lost 4 bases and the J segment 4 bases; nucleotides outside the gene matches: 16. CDR3 length equals 17 residues. Researchers prepared the TCRbeta library using unique molecular identifiers, the study reports. TCRdb re-derived calls from the PCR reads in MiXCR, one entry per CDR3 protein. The table has under 150,000 distinct CDR3 sequences, 9.7% seen once; the top ten hold nearly 25%. Turning to this clonotype: Its antigen remains unidentified.

Study observations and caveats: T cells produced anew were the main source of T-cell counts and diversity one year after transplant. At around two months after transplant, the alpha-beta T cells were reportedly derived from several hundred expanded clones that came from non-depleted graft cells. There were some patients whose high TCRbeta diversity at day 60 came from surviving recipient T cells and thymic progenitors.

This chain uses TRBV28 with TRBJ2-7; 7 bases are shared with TRBD2. This sequence originates from a girl less than two years old who had a stem cell transplant for combined immunodeficiency, so the T cells may come from the graft donor. The material was PBMCs, mostly from graft donor cells, obtained 180 days after TCRalphabeta/CD19-depleted stem cell transplant. CDR3 sequence (DNA): TGTGCCAGCAGTTCCCCCCCGCAGCGGGGACCCGTATACGAGCAGTACTTC. Protein sequence: CASSSPPQRGPVYEQYF.